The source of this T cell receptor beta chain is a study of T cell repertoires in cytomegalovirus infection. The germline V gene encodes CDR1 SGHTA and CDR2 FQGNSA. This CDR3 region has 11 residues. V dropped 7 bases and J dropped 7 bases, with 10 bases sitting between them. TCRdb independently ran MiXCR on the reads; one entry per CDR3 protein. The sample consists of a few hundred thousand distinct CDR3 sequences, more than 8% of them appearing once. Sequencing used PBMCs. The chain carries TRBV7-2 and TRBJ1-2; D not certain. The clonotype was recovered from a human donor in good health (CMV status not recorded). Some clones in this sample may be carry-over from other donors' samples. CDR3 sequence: CASTLVGGYTF. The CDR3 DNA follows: TGTGCCAGCACCCTCGTTGGTGGCTACACCTTC. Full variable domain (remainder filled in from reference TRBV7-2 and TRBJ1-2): GAGVSQSPSNKVTEKGKDVELRCDPISGHTALYWYRQSLGQGLEFLIYFQGNSAPDKSGLPSDRFSAERTGGSVSTLTIQRTQQEDSAVYLCASTLVGGYTFGSGTRLTVV.